This TCR beta chain emerged from a study of cytomegalovirus exposure and HLA in healthy donors. Study-wide results and limits: TCR beta V- and J-gene trimming was later associated with a missense DCLRE1C variant.

This CDR3 has 14 amino acids. V was pared by 6 bases and J by 5 bases, with 5 bases of the junction left unmatched. Germline CDR1 and CDR2: MNHEY and SVGAGI. 60 Vbeta and 13 Jbeta primers were used in PCR. Per the study methods: Tens of millions of unique TCR beta chains, roughly 11 million of them shared, were counted by a later analysis. Method: immunoSEQ multiplex PCR; TCRdb's copy keeps in-frame clones and lacks some. D and trimming were read from the DNA, whereas the V and J calls and clone size are those reported in that table. The sample carries roughly 180,000 clones, 70% to 85% recorded once. Turning to this clone: Its antigen is not identified.

Source material: PBMCs. The gene calls are TRBV6-5 and TRBJ2-3; 10 nucleotides agree with TRBD2. This sequence originates from a girl aged 2-9 years in good health and CMV-seropositive. CDR3 DNA: TGTGCCAGCAGCCCTAGCGGGAGTCTAGATACGCAGTATTTT. This gives the protein CASSPSGSLDTQYF.